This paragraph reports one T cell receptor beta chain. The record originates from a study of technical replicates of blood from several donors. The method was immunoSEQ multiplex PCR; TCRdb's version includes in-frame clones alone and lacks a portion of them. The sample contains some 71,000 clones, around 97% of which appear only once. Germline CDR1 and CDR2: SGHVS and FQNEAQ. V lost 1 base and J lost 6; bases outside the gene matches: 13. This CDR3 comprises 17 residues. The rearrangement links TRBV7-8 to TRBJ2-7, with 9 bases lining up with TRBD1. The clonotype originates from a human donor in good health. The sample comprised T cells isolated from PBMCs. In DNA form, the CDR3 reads TGTGCCAGCAGCTTAGGCCTGCCCGGGACAGGGAATGGCGAGCAGTACTTC. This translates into CASSLGLPGTGNGEQYF.